Listed here are 9 T cell receptor beta chains from one sample, sequenced in a study of a mutant IDH1 vaccine in newly diagnosed glioma. These TCRs' antigens remain unknown. Time point reported: week 5, during vaccination. Vaccine doses each comprised 300 ug of mutant IDH1 20-mer peptide, with topical imiquimod. TCRdb's copy holds only in-frame clones and misses some; the assay was immunoSEQ multiplex PCR. The sample shows 25,000 to 30,000 clones, around 89% of them seen only once. Sample: PBMCs, taken from a glioma patient whose treatment included an IDH1 peptide vaccine. Every receptor here comes from a man aged 18 to 29 with glioma.

This clone was observed a single time. The chain couples TRBV27 to TRBJ1-5; D is ambiguous. Trimming stripped 4 bases from V and 0 bases from J, with 10 bases between. This CDR3 contains 15 residues. Germline CDR1 MNHEY, CDR2 SMNVEV (reference sequence). The CDR3 DNA sequence: TGTGCCAGCAGTTCTAAACAGTATAGCAATCAGCCCCAGCATTTT. Its protein is CASSSKQYSNQPQHF.

The chain couples TRBV30 to TRBJ1-1; 7 positions match TRBD1. This CDR3 spans 14 amino acids. Germline V gene sequence: CDR1 GTSNPN, CDR2 SVGIG (reference sequence). The V and J ends lost 0 bases and 9 bases, in that order; junction bases with no gene match: 10. CDR3 amino acids: CAWSVPDRFIKAFF. As DNA, the CDR3 is TGTGCCTGGAGTGTACCGGACAGGTTTATAAAAGCTTTCTTT.

The rearrangement uses TRBV7-9 and TRBJ1-1, with 9 nucleotides matching TRBD1. The CDR3 is 16 residues long. CDR1 and CDR2 (germline): SEHNR, FQNEAQ (reference sequence). J gave up 7 bases and V 3 bases, and 12 bases lay outside the gene matches. The CDR3 reads CASSFSPDVGQGEAFF. The DNA for the CDR3 is TGTGCCAGCAGCTTCTCTCCGGACGTGGGACAGGGTGAAGCTTTCTTT.

The chain carries TRBV7-9 and TRBJ2-2; maybe TRBD2 (5 bases). Trimming pared 5 bases from V and 7 bases from J, leaving 17 bases between. Germline loops: CDR1 SEHNR, CDR2 FQNEAQ (reference sequence). The CDR3 extends over 15 amino acids. The CDR3 reads CASSDRLTSIGELFF. DNA for the CDR3: TGTGCCAGCAGCGATAGACTCACTAGTATCGGGGAGCTGTTTTTT.

In DNA form, the CDR3 reads TGTGCCAGCAGCCGGTGGAGCGGGTGGAACTACGAGCAGTACTTC. This gives the protein CASSRWSGWNYEQYF. The chain recombines TRBV6-1 with TRBJ2-7, with D maybe TRBD2 (6 bases). V gave up 6 bases and J gave up 3 bases, with 18 bases separating them. Germline assignment: CDR1 MNHNS and CDR2 SASEGT. The CDR3 is made up of 15 amino acids.

This chain joins TRBV19 and TRBJ2-7; D perhaps matches TRBD2 (5 bases). The ends were cut back, 3 bases at V and 2 bases at J, with 11 bases in the middle. The V gene's germline CDR1 is LNHDA and CDR2 SQIVND (reference sequence). The CDR3 is made up of 14 amino acids. The CDR3 loop reads CASSIGGPTYEQYF. CDR3 DNA: TGTGCCAGTAGTATCGGAGGACCTACCTACGAGCAGTACTTC.

This clone was seen only once. This rearrangement joins TRBV9 to TRBJ2-2; D might be TRBD1 or TRBD2, each matching 5 bases. CDR3 size: 15 residues. Germline V lookup: CDR1 SGDLS, CDR2 YYNGEE. V was cut by 2 bases and J by 5 bases, with 13 bases left in between. CDR3 bases: TGTGCCAGCAGCGTGTCGGGGCTCGGGACCGGGGAGCTGTTTTTT. This gives the protein CASSVSGLGTGELFF.

This chain uses TRBV29-1 with TRBJ2-1, with D unresolved. Trimming removed 5 bases from V and 10 bases from J, with 15 bases in between. Germline V lookup: CDR1 SQVTM, CDR2 ANQGSEA. CDR3 length: 12 amino acids. CDR3 coding DNA: TGCAGCGTTCGGATAGCAGCAAACGAGCAGTTCTTC. As protein: CSVRIAANEQFF.

V gene TRBV5-4 combines with J gene TRBJ1-2; D might be TRBD1 (6 bases). Trimming took 0 bases from V and 8 from J, leaving 17 bases between them. CDR1 SGHNT and CDR2 YYREEE come from the germline V gene (reference sequence). CDR3 length: 15 amino acids. The CDR3 DNA reads as TGTGCCAGCAGCTTGGAGTTCGAACCTGACAGGGGCTACACCTTC. This encodes CASSLEFEPDRGYTF.